The 11 T cell receptor beta chains given below trace back to one sample, sequenced in a study of shared clonotypes between healthy human individuals. Using immunoSEQ multiplex PCR, the repertoire was profiled, and TCRdb retains in-frame clones only, with some absent. The sample holds about 2.4 million clones, approximately 94% seen once. The sequenced sample was naive CD4+ T cells sorted from blood. Subset defined: CD45RA+ positively selected. The receptor source for this set is a man aged 18 to 29 in good health.

This clone occurred once. The chain carries TRBV19 and TRBJ1-5; 10 nucleotides match TRBD1. Trimming at V came to 2 bases and at J to 5 bases, leaving 6 bases not matched to a gene. Per germline, CDR1 LNHDA and CDR2 SQIVND (reference sequence). The CDR3 has 16 amino acids. The CDR3: CASSIQHGTGDQPQHF. The CDR3 DNA reads as TGTGCCAGTAGTATACAACATGGGACAGGGGATCAGCCCCAGCATTTT.

In its sample, this clone was seen a few times. J is TRBJ2-7 and V is TRBV5-1; D not certain. This CDR3 has 11 residues. The V and J ends lost 5 bases and 2 bases respectively, with 5 bases between them. Per the germline V gene, CDR1 is SGHRS and CDR2 is YFSETQ. CDR3 region: CASSQAYEQYF. For the CDR3, the DNA is TGCGCCAGCAGTCAGGCCTACGAGCAGTACTTC.

The chain employs TRBV4-1 and TRBJ2-5, with 11 bases lining up with TRBD2. V gave up 0 bases and J gave up 4 bases; unmatched junction bases: 7. Germline V gene sequence: CDR1 MGHRA, CDR2 YSYEKL. The CDR3 length is 17 residues. In DNA, the CDR3 is TGCGCCAGCAGCCAAGATACTTCTAGCGGGGGGTTAGAGACCCAGTACTTC. Amino acids: CASSQDTSSGGLETQYF.

This chain uses TRBV14 with TRBJ2-2, with a tentative D call TRBD2 (6 bases). Germline loops: CDR1 SGHDN, CDR2 FVKESK. The CDR3 loop spans 17 amino acids. Trimming took 3 bases from V and 4 from J, leaving 18 bases between them. The CDR3 here is CASSQSTGTQSTGELFF. The CDR3 nucleotides are TGTGCCAGCAGCCAGTCAACCGGGACTCAGAGCACCGGGGAGCTGTTTTTT. Full variable domain (rest looked up from reference TRBV14 and TRBJ2-2): EAGVTQFPSHSVIEKGQTVTLRCDPISGHDNLYWYRRVMGKEIKFLLHFVKESKQDESGMPNNRFLAERTGGTYSTLKVQPAELEDSGVYFCASSQSTGTQSTGELFFGEGSRLTVL.

The rearrangement links TRBV21-1 to TRBJ2-1; the D call in the table, TRBD2, was not verified against the DNA. TRBV21-1 is assigned pseudogene status. The CDR3 loop spans 17 amino acids. CDR3 protein: CATLKGALAASYNEQFF. CDR3 nucleotide sequence: TGTGCCACCCTCAAAGGGGCACTAGCGGCCTCCTACAATGAGCAGTTCTTC.

J is TRBJ2-3 and V is TRBV9; tentative D call: TRBD1 (6 bases). The CDR3 sequence is 14 residues long. The V and J ends lost 3 bases and 6 bases respectively, with 14 bases between them. Germline CDR1 reads SGDLS; CDR2 reads YYNGEE. This chain's CDR3 is CASSGPQGRDTQYF. The CDR3 DNA reads TGTGCCAGCAGCGGTCCACAGGGAAGGGATACGCAGTATTTT.

V and J are TRBV6-5 and TRBJ2-1, with 8 bases that match TRBD2. The CDR3 totals 14 residues. The germline V gene encodes CDR1 MNHEY and CDR2 SVGAGI. The V and J ends lost 2 bases and 8 bases, in that order; junction bases with no gene match: 5. The CDR3 DNA sequence: TGTGCCAGCAGTTACGGTCTAGCGGGCCATGAGCAGTTCTTC. This codes for CASSYGLAGHEQFF.

The V gene is TRBV5-1, the J gene TRBJ1-2; maybe TRBD1 (6 bases). Germline V CDR1 and CDR2: SGHRS, YFSETQ. V dropped 4 bases and J dropped 2 bases, with 15 bases sitting between them. This CDR3 region has 15 residues. In DNA, the CDR3 is TGCGCCAGCAGCCTGGATGGACAGCAGAACTATGGCTACACCTTC. Translated: CASSLDGQQNYGYTF. The full variable domain, with the rest looked up from reference TRBV5-1 and TRBJ1-2, is KAGVTQTPRYLIKTRGQQVTLSCSPISGHRSVSWYQQTPGQGLQFLFEYFSETQRNKGNFPGRFSGRQFSNSRSEMNVSTLELGDSALYLCASSLDGQQNYGYTFGSGTRLTVV.

The rearrangement links TRBV11-2 to TRBJ2-7; possible D gene TRBD2, 5 bases. The CDR3 runs to 15 residues. V was trimmed by 1 base and J by 2 bases, leaving 12 bases between them. Germline-derived CDR1 and CDR2 are SGHAT and FQNNGV. The CDR3 protein is CASSLVGVFTYEQYF. The CDR3 DNA reads TGTGCCAGCAGCTTAGTCGGGGTTTTTACCTACGAGCAGTACTTC.

Remarks on this clone: Other DNA variants within this sample encode the same CDR3. The rearrangement links TRBV27 to TRBJ1-2; D is possibly TRBD1 (6 bases). The CDR3 extends over 13 amino acids. Germline assignment: CDR1 MNHEY and CDR2 SMNVEV (reference sequence). Trimming pared 4 bases from V and 4 bases from J, leaving 10 bases between. DNA for the CDR3: TGTGCCAGCAGTTCACAGGGCTTCTATGGCTACACCTTC. Translation: CASSSQGFYGYTF.

This clone showed up just once. The J gene is TRBJ2-2, the V gene TRBV9, with a possible D match to TRBD1 (5 bases). V lost 0 bases to trimming and J lost 3 bases, with 24 bases between them. The germline V gene encodes CDR1 SGDLS and CDR2 YYNGEE. The CDR3 is made up of 20 amino acids. The CDR3 loop reads CASSVGSGQGITRDTGELFF. The CDR3 DNA is TGTGCCAGCAGCGTAGGGTCAGGACAAGGTATTACCAGGGACACCGGGGAGCTGTTTTTT. The entire variable domain, with the rest obtained from reference TRBV9 and TRBJ2-2, is as follows: DSGVTQTPKHLITATGQRVTLRCSPRSGDLSVYWYQQSLDQGLQFLIQYYNGEERAKGNILERFSAQQFPDLHSELNLSSLELGDSALYFCASSVGSGQGITRDTGELFFGEGSRLTVL.